This T cell receptor beta chain was identified in a study of T cell responses to AZD1222 COVID-19 vaccine. Study results and caveats: All repertoire sampling was performed exclusively after the peak T cell response.

This CDR3 region has 13 residues. Trimming stripped 6 bases from V and 4 bases from J, with 13 bases between. Germline values: CDR1 MNHEY, CDR2 SMNVEV (reference sequence). With respect to this clone: Antigen: not known.

Method: immunoSEQ multiplex PCR; TCRdb's copy keeps in-frame clones and lacks some. The sample shows tens of thousands of clones, 90% of them seen only once. Sequenced material: peripheral blood, taken on day 0 of AZD1222 vaccination. This TCR came from an adult in good health. This chain links TRBV27 with TRBJ2-7; D might be TRBD2 (5 bases). The CDR3 sequence: CASSRGVVYEQYF. As DNA, the CDR3 is TGTGCCAGCAGCCGGGGAGTTGTGTACGAGCAGTACTTC.